This T cell receptor (beta chain) came from a study of blood T cell repertoires in COVID-19. Overall study context: Acute and convalescent COVID-19 samples came from the United States, Italy and Spain. Sources were T cells, B-cell-depleted T cells, or PBMCs; the material itself was cDNA or gDNA.

Per the original methods: Cell counts per sample came from amplifying reference gene primers. Sequencing used immunoSEQ multiplex PCR; TCRdb keeps in-frame clones, though not all of them. V and J calls and clone size follow that table, whereas D and trimming were derived from the DNA. Among some 220,000 clones listed, roughly four fifths were seen once. The CDR3 covers 15 residues. Germline V gene data show CDR1 as MNHEY and CDR2 as SVGAGI. The V and J ends lost 0 bases and 3 bases respectively, with 11 bases between them. Followed over time, Seattle patients had been enrolled while infection was active.

The rearrangement joins TRBV6-5 to TRBJ1-2; tentatively, D is TRBD1 (6 bases). This TCR derives from a woman in her 70s with COVID-19, enrolled during active disease. The sequenced sample consisted of peripheral blood. The CDR3 loop is CASSYSRTVDYGYTF. CDR3 in DNA: TGTGCCAGCAGTTACTCTCGGACAGTCGACTATGGCTACACCTTC.